This T cell receptor (beta chain) appears in the sequencing data of a study of metastatic and nonmetastatic thyroid tumors. In the original processing: Using the CDR3 differences seen across clinicopathological groups, the authors built a distant-metastasis classifier for papillary thyroid cancer, which was meant to discriminate distant-metastatic patients. TCRdb re-called clones from the PCR reads using MiXCR. The V and J calls were not made by the authors but by TCRdb's processing. This table has under 20,000 clones, around 28% appearing once. Ahead of thyroid surgery, no patient had received treatment of any kind. V gave up 0 bases and J gave up 0 bases; unmatched junction bases: 11. The CDR3 runs to 18 residues. Germline assignment: CDR1 LGHNA and CDR2 YSLEER.

Sequenced sample: tumor tissue. The V call is TRBV4-3, the J call TRBJ2-7; TRBD2 agrees at 7 bases. The sequence derives from a female donor with papillary thyroid cancer or a benign thyroid nodule (not recorded which). Some clones in this sample may be carry-over from other donors' samples. CDR3 DNA: TGCGCCAGCAGCCAAGATTATTCCAGCGGGGTGAGCTCCTACGAGCAGTACTTC. It yields the protein CASSQDYSSGVSSYEQYF.